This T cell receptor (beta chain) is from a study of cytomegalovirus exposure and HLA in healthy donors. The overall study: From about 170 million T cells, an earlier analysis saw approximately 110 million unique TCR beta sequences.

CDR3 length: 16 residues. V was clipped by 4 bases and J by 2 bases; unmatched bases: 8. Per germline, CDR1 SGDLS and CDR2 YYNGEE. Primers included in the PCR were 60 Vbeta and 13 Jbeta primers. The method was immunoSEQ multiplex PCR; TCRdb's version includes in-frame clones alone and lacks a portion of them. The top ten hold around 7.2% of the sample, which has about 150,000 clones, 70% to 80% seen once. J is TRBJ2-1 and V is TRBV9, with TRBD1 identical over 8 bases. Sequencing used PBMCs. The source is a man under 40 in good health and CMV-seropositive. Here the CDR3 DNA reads TGTGCCAGCAGCCCGACAGGGGAAAATACCTACAATGAGCAGTTCTTC. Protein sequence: CASSPTGENTYNEQFF. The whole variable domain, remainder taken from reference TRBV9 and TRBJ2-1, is DSGVTQTPKHLITATGQRVTLRCSPRSGDLSVYWYQQSLDQGLQFLIQYYNGEERAKGNILERFSAQQFPDLHSELNLSSLELGDSALYFCASSPTGENTYNEQFFGPGTRLTVL.